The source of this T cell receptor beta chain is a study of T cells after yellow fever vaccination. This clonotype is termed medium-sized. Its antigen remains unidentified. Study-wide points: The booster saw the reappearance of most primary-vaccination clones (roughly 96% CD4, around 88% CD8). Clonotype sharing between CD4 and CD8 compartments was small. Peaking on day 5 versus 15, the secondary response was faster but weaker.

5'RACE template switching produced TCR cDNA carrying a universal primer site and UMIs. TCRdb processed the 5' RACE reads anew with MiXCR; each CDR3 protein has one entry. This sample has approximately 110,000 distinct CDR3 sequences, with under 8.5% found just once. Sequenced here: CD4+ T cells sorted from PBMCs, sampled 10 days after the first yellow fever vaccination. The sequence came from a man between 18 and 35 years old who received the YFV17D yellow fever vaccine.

This CDR3 is CASSPLRDRVDNEQFF. In DNA, the CDR3 is TGTGCCAGCAGTCCCCTCCGGGACAGGGTGGACAATGAGCAGTTCTTC. The V and J genes are TRBV6-2 or TRBV6-3 and TRBJ2-1; TRBD1 matches 9 bases. Germline V lookup: CDR1 MNHEY, CDR2 SVGEGT. CDR3 length: 16 amino acids. Losses at the gene ends were 5 bases for V and 5 bases for J; bases not matched to a gene: 10.